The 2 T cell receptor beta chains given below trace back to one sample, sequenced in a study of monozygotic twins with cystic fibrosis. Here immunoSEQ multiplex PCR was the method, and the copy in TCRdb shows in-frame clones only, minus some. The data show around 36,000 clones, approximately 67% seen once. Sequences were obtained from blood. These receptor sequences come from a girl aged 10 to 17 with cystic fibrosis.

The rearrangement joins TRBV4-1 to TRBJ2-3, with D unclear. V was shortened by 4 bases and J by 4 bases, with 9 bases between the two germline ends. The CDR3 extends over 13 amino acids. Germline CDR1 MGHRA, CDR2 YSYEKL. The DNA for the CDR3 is TGCGCCAGCAGCCCTACGTCCGCAGATACGCAGTATTTT. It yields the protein CASSPTSADTQYF.

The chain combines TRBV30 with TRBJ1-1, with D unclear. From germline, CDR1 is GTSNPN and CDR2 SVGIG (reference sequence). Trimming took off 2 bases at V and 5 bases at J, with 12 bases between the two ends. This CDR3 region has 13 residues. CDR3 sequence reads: CAWSIGSGTEAFF. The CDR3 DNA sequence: TGTGCCTGGAGTATAGGGTCGGGGACTGAAGCTTTCTTT.